Ten or more counts support the clone carrying this T cell receptor (beta chain). The antigen is not known. One end of the junction does not line up with germline, which may come from a read error. Nobody among the patients had been given any treatment before thyroid surgery. CDR1 is LGHDT, CDR2 YNNKEL, per germline (reference sequence). CDR3 length: 20 amino acids. The sample is drawn from a study of metastatic and nonmetastatic thyroid tumors. As for the study in general: Blood and tumor or nodule tissue repertoires from malignant and benign thyroid patients were compared.

Study results and limitations: According to reports, the diversity of TCR beta was significantly higher in malignant thyroid tumors than in benign nodules, and this held in both blood and tumor samples.

Original data processing: To classify distant metastasis in papillary thyroid cancer, a model was built from CDR3 differences across clinicopathological groups. Using MiXCR, TCRdb re-called clones from the PCR reads. These V and J calls derive from TCRdb rather than the authors' analysis. This sample has around 53,000 clones, with under 20% found just once. Sample: blood. The V call is TRBV3-1, the J call TRBJ2-6; 10 nucleotides align to TRBD2. This clonotype was obtained from a female donor with papillary thyroid cancer or a benign thyroid nodule (not recorded which). Some clones in this sample may be carry-over from other donors' samples. CDR3 nucleotide sequence: TGTGCCGGCAGCCGCTGGACTAGCGGTCCCGGCCGCTCTGGGGCCAACGTCCTGACTTTC. Amino acid sequence: CAGSRWTSGPGRSGANVLTF. The full variable domain, its missing parts supplied by reference TRBV3-1 and TRBJ2-6, is DTAVSQTPKYLVTQMGNDKSIKCEQNLGHDTMYWYKQDSKKFLKIMFSYNNKELIINETVPNRFSPKSPDKAHLNLHINSLELGDSAVYFCAGSRWTSGPGRSGANVLTFGAGSRLTVL.